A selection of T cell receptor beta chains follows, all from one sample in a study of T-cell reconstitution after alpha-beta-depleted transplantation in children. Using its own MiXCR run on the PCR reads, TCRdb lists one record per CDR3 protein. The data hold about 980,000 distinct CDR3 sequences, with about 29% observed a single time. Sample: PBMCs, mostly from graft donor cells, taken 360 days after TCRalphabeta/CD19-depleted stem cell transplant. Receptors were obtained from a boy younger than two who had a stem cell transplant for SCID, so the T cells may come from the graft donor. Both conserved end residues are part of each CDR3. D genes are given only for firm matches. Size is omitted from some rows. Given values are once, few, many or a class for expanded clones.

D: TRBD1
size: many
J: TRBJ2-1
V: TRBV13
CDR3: CASSSYWTGMNEQFF
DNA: TGTGCCAGCAGCTCCTATTGGACAGGGATGAATGAGCAGTTCTTC

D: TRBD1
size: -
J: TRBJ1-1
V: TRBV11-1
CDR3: CASSWGQPLNTEAFF
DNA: TGTGCCAGCAGCTGGGGACAGCCATTGAACACTGAAGCTTTCTTT

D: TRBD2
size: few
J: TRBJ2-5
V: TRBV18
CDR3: CASSPLGTSGRNTRETQYF
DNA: TGTGCCAGCTCACCACTCGGGACTAGCGGGCGGAACACTCGAGAGACCCAGTACTTC

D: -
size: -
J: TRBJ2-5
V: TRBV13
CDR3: CASSSGPLAETQYF
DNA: TGTGCCAGCAGCTCGGGTCCGCTGGCAGAGACCCAGTACTTC

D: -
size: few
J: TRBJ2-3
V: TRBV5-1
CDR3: CASSPPGRAWSTDTQYF
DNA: TGCGCCAGCAGCCCCCCTGGAAGGGCATGGAGCACAGATACGCAGTATTTT

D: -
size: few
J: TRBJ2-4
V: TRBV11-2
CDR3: CASSLVAGGDKNIQYF
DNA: TGTGCCAGCAGCTTAGTGGCCGGAGGTGACAAAAACATTCAGTACTTC

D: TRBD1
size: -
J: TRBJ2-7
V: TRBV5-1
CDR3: CASSPGPRQGGSYEQYF
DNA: TGCGCCAGCAGCCCGGGGCCCAGACAGGGGGGTTCCTACGAGCAGTACTTC

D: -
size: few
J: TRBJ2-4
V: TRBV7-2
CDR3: CASSPFQGRGNIQYF
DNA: TGTGCCAGCAGCCCCTTCCAAGGTCGGGGAAACATTCAGTACTTC

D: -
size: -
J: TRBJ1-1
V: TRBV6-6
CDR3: CASSYRGGAEAFF
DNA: TGTGCCAGCAGTTACAGGGGAGGGGCTGAAGCTTTCTTT

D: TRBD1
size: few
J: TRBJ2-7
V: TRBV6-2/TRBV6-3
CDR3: CASSVTGDRAEQYF
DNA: TGTGCCAGCAGCGTGACAGGGGATCGGGCCGAGCAGTACTTC

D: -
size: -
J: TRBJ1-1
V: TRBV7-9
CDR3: CASSSGLGIGEAFF
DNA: TGTGCCAGCAGCTCAGGTCTAGGGATAGGCGAAGCTTTCTTT

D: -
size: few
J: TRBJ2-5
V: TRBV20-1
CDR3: CSAGLPAETQYF
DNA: TGCAGTGCAGGACTTCCCGCGGAGACCCAGTACTTC

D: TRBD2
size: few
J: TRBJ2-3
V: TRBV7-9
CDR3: CASVLAGGDHTQYF
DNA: TGTGCCAGCGTCTTAGCGGGGGGGGACCATACGCAGTATTTT

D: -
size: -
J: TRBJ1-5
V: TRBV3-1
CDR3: CASSQEDTLGNQPQHF
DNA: TGTGCCAGCAGCCAAGAAGATACCCTAGGGAATCAGCCCCAGCATTTT

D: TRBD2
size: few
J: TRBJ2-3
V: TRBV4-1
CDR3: CASSQAGLARDTQYF
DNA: TGCGCCAGCAGCCAAGCTGGACTAGCGAGAGATACGCAGTATTTT

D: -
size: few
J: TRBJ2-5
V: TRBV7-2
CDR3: CASSWSIAEDQETQYF
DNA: TGTGCCAGCAGTTGGAGCATAGCGGAAGATCAAGAGACCCAGTACTTC

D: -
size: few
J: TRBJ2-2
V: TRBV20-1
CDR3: CSARGSGTYAGELFF
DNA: TGCAGTGCTAGAGGTTCAGGGACCTACGCCGGGGAGCTGTTTTTT